This T cell receptor (beta chain) is from a study of T cell changes during pregnancy in multiple sclerosis. V shed 1 base and J 4 bases; nucleotides not matched to a gene: 5. This CDR3 region has 16 residues. Per the germline V gene, CDR1 is SGHVS and CDR2 is FQNEAQ. Clones were read by immunoSEQ multiplex PCR, and TCRdb kept only the in-frame ones, dropping some. The table records about 20,000 clones, approximately 81% of them present only once. The source of this sequence is a female donor with multiple sclerosis, enrolled in a pregnancy study. The source was CD8+ T cells from peripheral blood mononuclear cells, collected after pregnancy. The J gene is TRBJ2-1, the V gene TRBV7-8; the match to TRBD2 covers 9 bases. DNA of the CDR3: TGTGCCAGCAGCTTAGGTAGCGGGGGCCTATACAATGAGCAGTTCTTC. Its translation: CASSLGSGGLYNEQFF. Combining the CDR3 with reference TRBV7-8 and TRBJ2-1 gives the whole variable domain GAGVSQSPRYKVAKRGQDVALRCDPISGHVSLFWYQQALGQGPEFLTYFQNEAQLDKSGLPSDRFFAERPEGSVSTLKIQRTQQEDSAVYLCASSLGSGGLYNEQFFGPGTRLTVL.